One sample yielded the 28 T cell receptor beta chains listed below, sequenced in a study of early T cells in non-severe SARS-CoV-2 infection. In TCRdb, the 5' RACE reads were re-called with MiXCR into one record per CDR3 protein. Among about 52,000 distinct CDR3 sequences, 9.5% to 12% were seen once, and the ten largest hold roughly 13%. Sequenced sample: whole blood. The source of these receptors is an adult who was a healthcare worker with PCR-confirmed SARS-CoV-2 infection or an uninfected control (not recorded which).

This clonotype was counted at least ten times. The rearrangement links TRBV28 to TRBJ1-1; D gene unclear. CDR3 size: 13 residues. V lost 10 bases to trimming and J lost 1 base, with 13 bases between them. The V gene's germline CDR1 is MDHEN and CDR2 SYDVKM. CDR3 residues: CATQEVTNTEAFF. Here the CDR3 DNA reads TGTGCCACCCAGGAGGTGACGAACACTGAAGCTTTCTTT.

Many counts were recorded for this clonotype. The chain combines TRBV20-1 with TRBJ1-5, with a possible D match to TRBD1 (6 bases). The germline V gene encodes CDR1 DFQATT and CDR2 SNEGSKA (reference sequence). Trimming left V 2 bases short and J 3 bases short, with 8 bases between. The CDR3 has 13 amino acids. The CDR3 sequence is CSARRGPNQPQHF. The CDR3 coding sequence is TGCAGTGCTAGACGGGGGCCCAATCAGCCCCAGCATTTT.

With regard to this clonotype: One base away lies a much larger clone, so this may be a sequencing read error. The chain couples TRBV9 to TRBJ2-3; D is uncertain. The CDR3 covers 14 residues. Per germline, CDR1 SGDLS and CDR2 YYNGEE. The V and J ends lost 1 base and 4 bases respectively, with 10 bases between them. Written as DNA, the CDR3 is TGTGCCAGCAGCGTACTAACCCCGGCAGATACGCAGTATTTT. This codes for CASSVLTPADTQYF.

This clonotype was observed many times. As DNA, the CDR3 is TGTGCCAGCAGTTTAGCTCTGCCTGGTAAAGATACGCAGTATTTT. This gives the protein CASSLALPGKDTQYF. V and J are TRBV12-3 or TRBV12-4 and TRBJ2-3; D unresolved. This CDR3 comprises 15 residues. V was shortened by 0 bases and J by 5 bases, with 12 bases between the two germline ends.

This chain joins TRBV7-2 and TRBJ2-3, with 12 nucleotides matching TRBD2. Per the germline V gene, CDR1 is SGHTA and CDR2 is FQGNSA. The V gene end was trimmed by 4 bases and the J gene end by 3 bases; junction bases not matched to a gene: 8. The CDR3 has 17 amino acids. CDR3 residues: CASSSRLAGVRTDTQYF. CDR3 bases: TGTGCCAGCAGCTCGCGACTAGCGGGAGTGAGGACAGATACGCAGTATTTT.

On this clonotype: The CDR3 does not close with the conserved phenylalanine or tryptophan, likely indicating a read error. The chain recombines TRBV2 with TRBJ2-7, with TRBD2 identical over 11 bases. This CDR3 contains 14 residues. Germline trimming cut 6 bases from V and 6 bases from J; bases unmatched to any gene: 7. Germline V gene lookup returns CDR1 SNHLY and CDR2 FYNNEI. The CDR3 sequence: CASSVLAGVGEQYY. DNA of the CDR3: TGTGCCAGCAGCGTACTAGCGGGAGTGGGCGAGCAGTACTAC.

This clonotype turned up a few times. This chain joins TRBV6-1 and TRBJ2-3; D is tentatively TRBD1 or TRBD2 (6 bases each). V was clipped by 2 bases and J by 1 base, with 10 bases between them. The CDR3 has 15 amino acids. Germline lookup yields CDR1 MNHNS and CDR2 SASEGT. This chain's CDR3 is CASSEPGARTDTQYF. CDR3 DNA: TGTGCCAGCAGTGAACCGGGGGCCCGCACAGATACGCAGTATTTT.

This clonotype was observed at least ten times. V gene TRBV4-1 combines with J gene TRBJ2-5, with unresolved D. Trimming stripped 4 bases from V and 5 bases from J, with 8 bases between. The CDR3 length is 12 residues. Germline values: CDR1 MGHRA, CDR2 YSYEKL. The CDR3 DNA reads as TGCGCCAGCAGCCCGGTCGGGGAGACCCAGTACTTC. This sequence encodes CASSPVGETQYF.

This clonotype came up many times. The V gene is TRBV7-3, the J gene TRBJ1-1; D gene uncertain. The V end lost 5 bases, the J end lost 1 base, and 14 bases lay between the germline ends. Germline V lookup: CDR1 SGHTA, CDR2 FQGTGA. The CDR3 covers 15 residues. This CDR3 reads CASSPQGGRNTEAFF. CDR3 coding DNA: TGTGCCAGCAGCCCCCAAGGAGGGAGGAACACTGAAGCTTTCTTT. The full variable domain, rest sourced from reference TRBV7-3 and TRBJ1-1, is GAGVSQTPSNKVTEKGKYVELRCDPISGHTALYWYRQSLGQGPEFLIYFQGTGAADDSGLPNDRFFAVRPEGSVSTLKIQRTERGDSAVYLCASSPQGGRNTEAFFGQGTRLTVV.

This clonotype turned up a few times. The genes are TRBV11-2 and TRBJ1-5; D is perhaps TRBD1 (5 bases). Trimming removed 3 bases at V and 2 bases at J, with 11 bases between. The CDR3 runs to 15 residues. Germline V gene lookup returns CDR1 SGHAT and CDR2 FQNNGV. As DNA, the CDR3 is TGTGCCAGCAGCTTGCAGGGATCTGGCAATCAGCCCCAGCATTTT. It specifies CASSLQGSGNQPQHF.

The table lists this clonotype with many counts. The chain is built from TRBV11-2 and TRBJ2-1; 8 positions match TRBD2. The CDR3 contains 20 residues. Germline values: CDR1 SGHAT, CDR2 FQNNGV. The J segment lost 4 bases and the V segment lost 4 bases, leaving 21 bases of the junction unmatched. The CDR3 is CASSWPLSQRGREDYNEQFF. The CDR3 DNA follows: TGTGCCAGCAGCTGGCCTCTGTCGCAGCGGGGGAGGGAGGATTACAATGAGCAGTTCTTC.

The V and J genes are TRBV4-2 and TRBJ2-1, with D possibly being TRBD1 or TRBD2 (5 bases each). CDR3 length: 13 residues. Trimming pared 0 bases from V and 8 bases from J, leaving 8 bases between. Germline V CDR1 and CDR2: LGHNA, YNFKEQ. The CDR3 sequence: CASSQDPGHEQFF. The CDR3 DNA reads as TGTGCCAGCAGCCAAGATCCGGGGCATGAGCAGTTCTTC.

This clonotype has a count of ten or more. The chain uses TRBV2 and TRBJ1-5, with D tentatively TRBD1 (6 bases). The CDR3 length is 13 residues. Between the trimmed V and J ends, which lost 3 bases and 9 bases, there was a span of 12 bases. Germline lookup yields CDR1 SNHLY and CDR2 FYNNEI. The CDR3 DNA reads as TGTGCCAGCAGTGACAGGGGCCTTCCGCCCCAGCATTTT. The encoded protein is CASSDRGLPPQHF.

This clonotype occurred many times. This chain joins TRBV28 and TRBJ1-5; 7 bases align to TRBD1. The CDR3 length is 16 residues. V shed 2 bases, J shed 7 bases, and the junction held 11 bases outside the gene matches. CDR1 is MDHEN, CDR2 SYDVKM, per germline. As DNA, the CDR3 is TGTGCCAGCAGTTTACGGCTAGGGGGCTTAGGACAGCCCCAGCATTTT. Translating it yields CASSLRLGGLGQPQHF.

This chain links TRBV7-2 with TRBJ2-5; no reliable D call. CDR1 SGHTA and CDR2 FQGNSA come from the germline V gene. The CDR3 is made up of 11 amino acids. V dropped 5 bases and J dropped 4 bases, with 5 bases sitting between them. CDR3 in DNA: TGTGCCAGCAGCCCATTAGAGACCCAGTACTTC. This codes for CASSPLETQYF.

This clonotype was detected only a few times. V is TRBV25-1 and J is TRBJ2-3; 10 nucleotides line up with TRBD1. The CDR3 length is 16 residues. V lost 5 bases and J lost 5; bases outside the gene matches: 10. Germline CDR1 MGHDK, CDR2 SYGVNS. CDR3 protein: CASSTWGQGIQDTQYF. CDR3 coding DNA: TGTGCCAGCAGTACATGGGGACAGGGGATACAAGATACGCAGTATTTT. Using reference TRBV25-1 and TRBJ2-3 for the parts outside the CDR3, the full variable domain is EADIYQTPRYLVIGTGKKITLECSQTMGHDKMYWYQQDPGMELHLIHYSYGVNSTEKGDLSSESTVSRIRTEHFPLTLESARPSHTSQYLCASSTWGQGIQDTQYFGPGTRLTVL.

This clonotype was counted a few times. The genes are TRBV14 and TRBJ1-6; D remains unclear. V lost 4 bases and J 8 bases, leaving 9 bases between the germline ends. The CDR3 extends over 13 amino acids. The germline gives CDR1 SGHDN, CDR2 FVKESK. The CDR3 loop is CASSRLPDSPLHF. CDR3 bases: TGTGCCAGCAGCCGGCTACCGGATTCACCCCTCCACTTT.

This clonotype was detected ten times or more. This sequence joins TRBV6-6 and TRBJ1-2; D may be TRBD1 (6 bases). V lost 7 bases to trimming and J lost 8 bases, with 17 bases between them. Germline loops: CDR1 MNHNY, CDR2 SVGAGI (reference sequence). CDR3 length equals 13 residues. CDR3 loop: CASTNDGGLGYTF. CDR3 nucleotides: TGTGCCAGCACCAATGATGGGGGGCTGGGCTACACCTTC.

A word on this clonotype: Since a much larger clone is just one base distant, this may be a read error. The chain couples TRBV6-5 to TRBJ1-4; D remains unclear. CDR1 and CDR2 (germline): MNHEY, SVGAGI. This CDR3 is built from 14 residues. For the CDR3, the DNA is TGTGCCAGCAGTCACTCGAGCAGGAATGAAAAACTGTTTTTT. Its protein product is CASSHSSRNEKLFF.

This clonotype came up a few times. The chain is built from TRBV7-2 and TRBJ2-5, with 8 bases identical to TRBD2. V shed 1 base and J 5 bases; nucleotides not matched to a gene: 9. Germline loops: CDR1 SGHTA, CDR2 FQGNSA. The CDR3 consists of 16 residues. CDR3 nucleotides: TGTGCCAGCAGCTTAGGCCCGGGACTAGATTCCGAGACCCAGTACTTC. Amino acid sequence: CASSLGPGLDSETQYF.

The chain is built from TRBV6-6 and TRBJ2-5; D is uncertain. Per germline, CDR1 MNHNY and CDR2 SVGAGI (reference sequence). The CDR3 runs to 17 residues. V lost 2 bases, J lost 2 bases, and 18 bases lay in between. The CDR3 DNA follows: TGTGCCAGCAGTTACCCCCTTTCCGGGCTCATACAAGAGACCCAGTACTTC. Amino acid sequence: CASSYPLSGLIQETQYF.

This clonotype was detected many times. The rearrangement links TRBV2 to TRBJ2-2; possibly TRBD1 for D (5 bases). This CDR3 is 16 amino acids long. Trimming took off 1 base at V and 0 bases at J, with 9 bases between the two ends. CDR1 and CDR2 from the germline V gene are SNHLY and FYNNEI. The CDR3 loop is CASSEVVTANTGELFF. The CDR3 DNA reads TGTGCCAGCAGTGAAGTAGTGACAGCGAACACCGGGGAGCTGTTTTTT.

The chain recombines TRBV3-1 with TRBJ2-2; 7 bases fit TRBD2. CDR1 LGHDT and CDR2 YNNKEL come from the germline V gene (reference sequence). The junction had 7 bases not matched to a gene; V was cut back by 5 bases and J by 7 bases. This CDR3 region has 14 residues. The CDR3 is CASSGTTEGGELFF. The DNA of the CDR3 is TGTGCCAGCAGCGGGACTACCGAGGGCGGGGAGCTGTTTTTT.

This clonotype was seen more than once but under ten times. CDR3 region: CASRTTGSGELFF. CDR3 nucleotide sequence: TGTGCCAGCAGAACGACAGGGTCCGGGGAGCTGTTTTTT. The rearrangement uses TRBV25-1 and TRBJ2-2, with 7 positions matching TRBD1. Germline lookup yields CDR1 MGHDK and CDR2 SYGVNS. The CDR3 covers 13 residues. V shed 6 bases, J shed 6 bases, and the junction held 4 bases outside the gene matches. The full variable domain, in which reference TRBV25-1 and TRBJ2-2 provide the parts outside the CDR3, is EADIYQTPRYLVIGTGKKITLECSQTMGHDKMYWYQQDPGMELHLIHYSYGVNSTEKGDLSSESTVSRIRTEHFPLTLESARPSHTSQYLCASRTTGSGELFFGEGSRLTVL.

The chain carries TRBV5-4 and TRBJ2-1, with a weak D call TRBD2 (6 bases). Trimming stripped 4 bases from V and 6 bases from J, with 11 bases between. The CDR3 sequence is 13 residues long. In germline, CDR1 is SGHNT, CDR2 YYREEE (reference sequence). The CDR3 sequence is CASSLRDFNEQFF. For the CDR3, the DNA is TGTGCCAGCAGCCTCCGGGACTTCAATGAGCAGTTCTTC.

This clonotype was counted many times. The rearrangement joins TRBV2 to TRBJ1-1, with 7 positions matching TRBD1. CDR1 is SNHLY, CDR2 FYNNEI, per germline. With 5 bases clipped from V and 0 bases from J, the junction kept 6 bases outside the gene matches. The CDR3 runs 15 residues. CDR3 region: CASSRQGPMNTEAFF. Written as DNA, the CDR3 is TGTGCCAGCAGTCGACAGGGCCCCATGAACACTGAAGCTTTCTTT.

Written as DNA, the CDR3 is TGTGCCAGCAGTGAAATAGAAGGAGACTACGAGCAGTACTTC. It is translated as CASSEIEGDYEQYF. The chain links TRBV6-1 to TRBJ2-7, with D unresolved. The germline gives CDR1 MNHNS, CDR2 SASEGT. The V end was cut by 2 bases, the J end by 3 bases, with 11 bases between. The CDR3 loop spans 14 amino acids.

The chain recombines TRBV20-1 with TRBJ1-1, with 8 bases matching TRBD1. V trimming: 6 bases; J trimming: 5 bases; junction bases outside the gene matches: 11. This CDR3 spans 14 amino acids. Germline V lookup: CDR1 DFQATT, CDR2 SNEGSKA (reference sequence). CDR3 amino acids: CSALPTGAGTEAFF. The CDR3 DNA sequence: TGCAGTGCCCTACCGACAGGGGCCGGGACTGAAGCTTTCTTT.